The sequence of this T cell receptor (beta chain) was determined in a study of CD8+ T cells in alopecia areata. Reverse transcribed after extraction, RNA yielded cDNA as the sequencing template. Using immunoSEQ multiplex PCR, the repertoire was profiled, and TCRdb retains in-frame clones only, with some absent. Among around 65,000 clones listed, 45% to 50% were seen once. This clone appeared a single time. Germline CDR1 reads MNHEY; CDR2 reads SMNVEV (reference sequence). V dropped 8 bases and J dropped 0 bases, with 9 bases sitting between them. The CDR3 is 13 amino acids. This specimen consisted of CD8+ T cells sorted from blood, obtained at week 0. The gene calls are TRBV27 and TRBJ2-3; D not resolved. The receptor was derived from a human donor with alopecia areata. Here the CDR3 DNA reads TGTGCCAGCGGACGAGCTAGCACAGATACGCAGTATTTT. Protein: CASGRASTDTQYF.